The source of this TCR beta chain is a study of T-cell memory formation after mild COVID-19. Findings of the study overall: Nothing confirmed that second-wave clones peaking on day 37 were specific for SARS-CoV-2. Among contracting clones, CD4+ were mainly CM/EM and CD8+ enriched in EMRA.

Germline V lookup: CDR1 SGHRS, CDR2 YFSETQ. The CDR3 length is 14 residues. Trimming pared 3 bases from V and 0 bases from J, leaving 9 bases between. This clonotype has a count of ten or more. The target antigen is unknown. 5'RACE with constant-segment primers built TCRalpha and TCRbeta cDNA libraries with UMIs. MiXCR, applied by TCRdb to the 5' RACE reads, yields one record per CDR3 protein. The sample shows 300,000 to 400,000 distinct CDR3 sequences, approximately 15% of them seen only once. This clonotype originated in a young man who had mild COVID-19 (a few samples of this study predate the infection). Cell type and time point are not known. The sample was PBMCs or a T cell subset sorted from them (not recorded which). The rearrangement joins TRBV5-1 to TRBJ1-2; D possibly corresponds to TRBD1 (5 bases). In DNA, the CDR3 is TGCGCCAGCAGCTCGGACACCTCTAACTATGGCTACACCTTC. Its translation is CASSSDTSNYGYTF.